This T cell receptor (beta chain) was recorded in a study of cytomegalovirus exposure and HLA in healthy donors. Points from the study as a whole: In a later analysis, parvovirus B19, influenza, CMV and Epstein-Barr virus appeared linked to several top co-occurrence clusters. Reports indicate that TCR beta sequences accurately predicted the HLA-A and HLA-B alleles of most subjects. What was likely a sequencing artifact was a cluster of highly shared sequence variants.

CDR1 is MNHEY, CDR2 SMNVEV, per germline (reference sequence). The CDR3 spans 15 residues. V shed 7 bases and J 1 base; nucleotides not matched to a gene: 9. Details on this clone: No antigen is known for it.

The study sampled nominally healthy donors, though unrecorded immune exposures were likely. Amplification used 60 Vbeta primers and 13 Jbeta primers. The table came from immunoSEQ multiplex PCR; TCRdb's copy has only in-frame clones and leaves some out. Of more than 150,000 clones in the sample, over 80% are singletons; the top ten hold approximately 1.4%. This TCR came from a young woman in good health and CMV-seronegative. Sample: PBMCs. V usage is TRBV27 and J usage is TRBJ1-1; 7 bases align to TRBD1. The CDR3 here is CASKLIQGSNTEAFF. The DNA for the CDR3 is TGTGCCAGCAAACTCATACAGGGGTCGAACACTGAAGCTTTCTTT.